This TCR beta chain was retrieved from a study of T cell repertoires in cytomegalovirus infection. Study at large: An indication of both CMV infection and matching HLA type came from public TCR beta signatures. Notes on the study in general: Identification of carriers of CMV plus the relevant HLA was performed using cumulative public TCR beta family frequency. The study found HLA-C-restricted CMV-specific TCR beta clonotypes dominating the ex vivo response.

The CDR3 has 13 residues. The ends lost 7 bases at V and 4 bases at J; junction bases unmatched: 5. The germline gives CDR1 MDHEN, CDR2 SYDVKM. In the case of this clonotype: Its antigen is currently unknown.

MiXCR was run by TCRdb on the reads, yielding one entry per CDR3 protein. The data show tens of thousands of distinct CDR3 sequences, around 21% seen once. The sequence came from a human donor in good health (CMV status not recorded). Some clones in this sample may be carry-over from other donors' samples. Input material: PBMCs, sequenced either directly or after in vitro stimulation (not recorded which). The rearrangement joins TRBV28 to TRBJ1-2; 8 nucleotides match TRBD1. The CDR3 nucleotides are TGTGCCAGCACTTTCGGACAGGGCTATGGCTACACCTTC. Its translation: CASTFGQGYGYTF.